Below are 18 T cell receptor beta chains sequenced from a single sample in a study of blood T cell repertoires in COVID-19. The repertoire was sequenced with immunoSEQ multiplex PCR; TCRdb's copy has only in-frame clones and lacks some. The data contain some 140,000 clones, roughly four fifths of them singletons. What was sequenced was peripheral blood. The receptor set was obtained from an elderly man with acute or convalescent COVID-19.

The gene calls are TRBV3-1 (or the pseudogene TRBV3-2) and TRBJ2-2, with TRBD2 matching 7 bases. CDR1 and CDR2 from the germline V gene are LGHDT and YNNKEL (reference sequence). The CDR3 has 17 amino acids. V gave up 4 bases and J gave up 0 bases; unmatched junction bases: 8. The CDR3 spells CASSRRIRGANTGELFF. The CDR3 region has the DNA TGTGCCAGCAGCCGCCGGATTCGGGGGGCGAACACCGGGGAGCTGTTTTTT.

Many counts were recorded for this clone. The chain employs TRBV3-1 (or the pseudogene TRBV3-2) and TRBJ1-3; no firm D call. The CDR3 contains 15 residues. The V gene's germline CDR1 is LGHDT and CDR2 YNNKEL (reference sequence). The V end was cut by 0 bases, the J end by 0 bases, with 6 bases between. CDR3 in DNA: TGTGCCAGCAGCCAAGACCCCAGCTCTGGAAACACCATATATTTT. Its protein is CASSQDPSSGNTIYF.

In this sample, this clone turned up a few times. The genes are TRBV9 and TRBJ2-2; D remains ambiguous. Trimming pared 0 bases from V and 5 bases from J, leaving 11 bases between. The germline CDR1 and CDR2 sequences are SGDLS and YYNGEE. The CDR3 runs to 15 residues. The CDR3 DNA follows: TGTGCCAGCAGCGTAGCTGGCAGTGTAACCGGGGAGCTGTTTTTT. It specifies CASSVAGSVTGELFF.

The genes are TRBV11-1 and TRBJ1-1; TRBD1 is a possible D gene (6 bases). The CDR3 is 14 residues long. V lost 9 bases and J lost 3, with 17 bases in between. Germline V gene sequence: CDR1 SGHAT, CDR2 FQDESV (reference sequence). The CDR3 bases are TGTGCCAGTCTTAGCCGGCAGGGGTACACTGAAGCTTTCTTT. Translated, it gives CASLSRQGYTEAFF.

The gene calls are TRBV10-3 and TRBJ2-6; D is ambiguous. V lost 6 bases to trimming and J lost 0 bases, with 6 bases between them. The CDR3 consists of 14 residues. Germline loops: CDR1 ENHRY, CDR2 SYGVKD. Written as DNA, the CDR3 is TGTGCCATCAGCCCCGGCTCTGGGGCCAACGTCCTGACTTTC. Protein product: CAISPGSGANVLTF.

This clone was counted a few times. The chain combines TRBV14 with TRBJ1-5, with 8 bases fitting TRBD1. CDR1 and CDR2 (germline): SGHDN, FVKESK. J was trimmed by 6 bases and V by 1 base; bases with no gene match: 5. The CDR3 loop spans 15 amino acids. The DNA for the CDR3 is TGTGCCAGCAGCCAAGGCGGACAGGGCCGTCAGCCCCAGCATTTT. Its protein product is CASSQGGQGRQPQHF.

This sequence joins TRBV27 and TRBJ2-5; D perhaps matches TRBD2 (6 bases). Germline V CDR1 and CDR2: MNHEY, SMNVEV (reference sequence). This CDR3 has 13 amino acids. Trimming took off 8 bases at V and 2 bases at J, with 12 bases between the two ends. This CDR3 is CASSPAGQETQYF. The DNA of the CDR3 is TGTGCCAGCTCGCCCGCGGGGCAAGAGACCCAGTACTTC.

The rearrangement uses TRBV20-1 and TRBJ1-1, with a tentative D call TRBD1 (5 bases). Germline lookup yields CDR1 DFQATT and CDR2 SNEGSKA (reference sequence). The CDR3 is 12 residues long. V lost 3 bases and J 4 bases, leaving 9 bases between the germline ends. The CDR3 is CSASPRVTEAFF. The CDR3 coding sequence is TGCAGTGCTAGTCCCAGGGTCACTGAAGCTTTCTTT.

The chain is built from TRBV29-1 and TRBJ2-1; 11 nucleotides agree with TRBD2. V was clipped by 2 bases and J by 7 bases; unmatched bases: 4. Per the germline V gene, CDR1 is SQVTM and CDR2 is ANQGSEA. This CDR3 is 14 amino acids long. The CDR3 loop reads CSVELSGGANEQFF. The CDR3 region has the DNA TGCAGCGTTGAACTTAGCGGGGGGGCAAATGAGCAGTTCTTC.

The chain recombines TRBV5-8 with TRBJ1-1, with D perhaps TRBD1 (5 bases). The CDR3 totals 15 residues. V lost 5 bases, J lost 1 base, and 15 bases lay in between. Looked up from germline, CDR1 is SGHTS and CDR2 is YDEGEE. The CDR3 loop is CASSLGKGWNTEAFF. The DNA of the CDR3 is TGTGCCAGCAGTCTAGGGAAGGGGTGGAACACTGAAGCTTTCTTT.

The rearrangement joins TRBV11-2 to TRBJ1-2; the D gene is possibly TRBD1 (6 bases). Trimming removed 2 bases at V and 1 base at J, with 8 bases between. CDR1 is SGHAT, CDR2 FQNNGV, per germline. The CDR3 has 14 amino acids. Here the CDR3 DNA reads TGTGCCAGCAGCTTATTAGGGGGTAACTATGGCTACACCTTC. Encoded protein: CASSLLGGNYGYTF.

The chain employs TRBV3-1 (or the pseudogene TRBV3-2) and TRBJ2-1; 7 nucleotides match TRBD2. Trimming cost V 8 bases and J 12 bases; bases outside gene matches: 16. The CDR3 runs to 14 residues. Germline loops: CDR1 LGHDT, CDR2 YNNKEL (reference sequence). The CDR3 DNA reads TGTGCCAGCCGCCTGCGGGGGACTGATTCTGTGCAGTTCTTC. Protein product: CASRLRGTDSVQFF.

V gene TRBV4-3 combines with J gene TRBJ1-5, with TRBD1 as a possible D gene (5 bases). The CDR3 totals 14 residues. V lost 4 bases and J lost 4, with 11 bases in between. Germline V gives CDR1 LGHNA, CDR2 YSLEER. The CDR3 DNA follows: TGCGCCAGCAGCCCCGGACATCTTAATCAGCCCCAGCATTTT. It encodes CASSPGHLNQPQHF.

This chain uses TRBV7-6 with TRBJ2-1; 7 bases are a match to TRBD1. Trimming removed 5 bases from V and 7 bases from J; junction bases left unmatched: 8. The CDR3 spans 14 residues. CDR1 is SGHVS and CDR2 is FNYEAQ in the germline V gene. The CDR3: CASSQTGLRNEQFF. CDR3 sequence (DNA): TGTGCCAGCAGCCAGACAGGGCTGCGTAATGAGCAGTTCTTC.

The chain recombines TRBV7-3 with TRBJ1-1, with 7 bases aligning to TRBD1. The CDR3 is 14 amino acids. After removal of 5 bases from V and 7 bases from J, the junction contained 10 bases not matched to a gene. Germline lookup yields CDR1 SGHTA and CDR2 FQGTGA. In DNA, the CDR3 is TGTGCCAGCAGCCGTCTAAGGGACAGCATTGAAGCTTTCTTT. Translating gives CASSRLRDSIEAFF.

This chain connects TRBV4-2 to TRBJ1-1, with D tentatively TRBD1 (6 bases). In germline, CDR1 is LGHNA, CDR2 YNFKEQ. The CDR3 has 17 residues. Deletions cut 1 base from V and 1 base from J, with 16 bases between. CDR3 sequence: CASSQVIQQGRNTEAFF. CDR3 DNA: TGTGCCAGCAGCCAAGTAATCCAACAGGGACGGAACACTGAAGCTTTCTTT.

V gene TRBV5-1 combines with J gene TRBJ2-6; 7 bases are a match to TRBD1. This CDR3 spans 17 amino acids. Germline assignment: CDR1 SGHRS and CDR2 YFSETQ. V lost 4 bases and J lost 2; bases outside the gene matches: 9. The CDR3 here is CASSQDGTGAGANVLTF. The CDR3 nucleotides are TGCGCCAGCAGCCAGGACGGTACAGGGGCTGGGGCCAACGTCCTGACTTTC. Using reference TRBV5-1 and TRBJ2-6 for the parts outside the CDR3, the full variable domain is KAGVTQTPRYLIKTRGQQVTLSCSPISGHRSVSWYQQTPGQGLQFLFEYFSETQRNKGNFPGRFSGRQFSNSRSEMNVSTLELGDSALYLCASSQDGTGAGANVLTFGAGSRLTVL.

Ten or more counts support this clone. The rearrangement uses TRBV7-9 and TRBJ1-1; D is possibly TRBD1 (6 bases). Trimming shortened V by 5 bases and J by 4 bases, and 14 bases separated the two germline ends. Germline V CDR1 and CDR2: SEHNR, FQNEAQ (reference sequence). This CDR3 comprises 14 residues. Here the CDR3 reads CASSEQGGGTEAFF. In DNA, the CDR3 is TGTGCCAGCAGCGAACAGGGCGGCGGCACTGAAGCTTTCTTT. The full variable domain, completed using reference TRBV7-9 and TRBJ1-1, is DTGVSQNPRHKITKRGQNVTFRCDPISEHNRLYWYRQTLGQGPEFLTYFQNEAQLEKSRLLSDRFSAERPKGSFSTLEIQRTEQGDSAMYLCASSEQGGGTEAFFGQGTRLTVV.